Each of the 5 T cell receptor gamma chains below was sequenced from the same sample in a study of intestinal T cells in coeliac disease (TCRdb year 2020). Library construction relied on multiplex PCR. The sample was run on an Ion Torrent PGM. TRG repertoires were amplified from approximately 200 ng of biopsy DNA using the LymphoTrack kit, whose primers carry Illumina adapters. TCRdb reran clone calling on the public reads with CATT; rows sharing one DNA sequence were then combined. The sample profile shows 2,000 or so gamma-chain clones; 45% to 50% of them were found once. The top ten constitute under 7.5% of the sample. For each case, genomic DNA was extracted from ten 5-um FFPE scrolls with the QIAamp DNA FFPE tissue kit. Input material: a duodenal biopsy. These receptors all come from a human donor with celiac disease.

V usage is TRGV11 and J usage is TRGJP2. TRGV11 is an ORF for which the function is uncertain. V shed 6 bases and J 8 bases; nucleotides not matched to a gene: 12. The CDR3 length is 15 residues. The CDR3 protein is CACWIFLVVDWIKTF. DNA of the CDR3: TGTGCCTGCTGGATTTTCTTAGTAGTGGATTGGATCAAGACGTTT.

Worth noting for this clone: Relative to the germline gene, one junction end is altered; a read error may explain this. V gene TRGV2 combines with J gene TRGJP2. CDR1 is EGSNGY, CDR2 YDSYNSKV, per germline. The CDR3 is made up of 15 amino acids. CDR3 sequence: CAAWDGPGSDWIKTF. In nucleotides, the CDR3 is TGTGCCGCCTGGGACGGGCCCGGTAGTGATTGGATCAAGACGTTT.

This rearrangement joins TRGV3 to TRGJ1 or TRGJ2. There are 13 residues in the CDR3. The junction had 5 bases not matched to a gene; V was cut back by 6 bases and J by 0 bases. Germline V gene sequence: CDR1 VTNTFY, CDR2 YDVSTARD (reference sequence). The chain's CDR3 is CATWPMNYYKKLF. The CDR3 DNA follows: TGTGCCACCTGGCCAATGAATTATTATAAGAAACTCTTT.

CDR3 region: CATWDKEKLF. In DNA form, the CDR3 reads TGTGCCACCTGGGATAAGGAGAAACTCTTT. The chain joins TRGV8 to TRGJ1 or TRGJ2. Germline lookup yields CDR1 VENAVY and CDR2 YDSYNSRV. V lost 2 bases and J lost 11; bases outside the gene matches: 3. The CDR3 loop spans 10 amino acids.

With respect to this clone: The DNA is left out, because the CDR3 cannot be placed on it with certainty; the CDR3 is given as TCRdb lists it. This chain links TRGV11 with TRGJ1 or TRGJ2. TRGV11 is known as an ORF, though its function is uncertain. The CDR3 is 14 amino acids in total, end residues counted. The CDR3 loop is CTTVPGWIRPKPVF.